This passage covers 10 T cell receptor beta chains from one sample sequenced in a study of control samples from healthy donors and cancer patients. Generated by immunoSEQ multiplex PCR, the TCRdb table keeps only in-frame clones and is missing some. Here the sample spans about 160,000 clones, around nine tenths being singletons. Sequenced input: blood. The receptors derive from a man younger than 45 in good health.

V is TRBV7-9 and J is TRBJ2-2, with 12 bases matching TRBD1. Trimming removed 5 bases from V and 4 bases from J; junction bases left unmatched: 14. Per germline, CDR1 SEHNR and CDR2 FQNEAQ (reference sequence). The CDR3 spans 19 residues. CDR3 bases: TGTGCCAGCAGCCGCCTCGGGACAGGGGGCTATGGTGGCACCGGGGAGCTGTTTTTT. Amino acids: CASSRLGTGGYGGTGELFF.

The CDR3 region is CATSTEIEETYGEQYF. CDR3 DNA sequence: TGTGCCACCAGCACAGAGATAGAGGAGACCTACGGCGAGCAGTACTTC. The chain uses TRBV15 and TRBJ2-7; the D is unclear. V lost 4 bases to trimming and J lost 6 bases, with 22 bases between them. Germline V gives CDR1 LNHNV, CDR2 YYDKDF (reference sequence). The CDR3 consists of 16 residues.

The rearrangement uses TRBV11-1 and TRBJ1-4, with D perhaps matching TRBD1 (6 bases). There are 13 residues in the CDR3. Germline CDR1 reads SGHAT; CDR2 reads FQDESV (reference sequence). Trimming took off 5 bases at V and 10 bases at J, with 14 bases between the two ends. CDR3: CASSRDRSGKLFF. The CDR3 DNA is TGTGCCAGCAGCCGCGACAGGTCTGGAAAACTGTTTTTT.

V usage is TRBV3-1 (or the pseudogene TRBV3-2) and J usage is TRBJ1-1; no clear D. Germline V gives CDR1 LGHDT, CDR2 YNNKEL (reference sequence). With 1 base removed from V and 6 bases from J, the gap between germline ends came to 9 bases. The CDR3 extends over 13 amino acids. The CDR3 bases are TGTGCCAGCAGCCAAGCAATGGTGGCTGAAGCTTTCTTT. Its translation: CASSQAMVAEAFF.

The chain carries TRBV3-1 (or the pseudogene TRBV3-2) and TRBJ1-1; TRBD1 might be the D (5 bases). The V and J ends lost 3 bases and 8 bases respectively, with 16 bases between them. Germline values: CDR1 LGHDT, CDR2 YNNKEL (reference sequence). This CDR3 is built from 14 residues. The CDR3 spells CASSHRDRPKEAFF. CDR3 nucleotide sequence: TGTGCCAGCAGCCATCGGGACCGGCCGAAGGAAGCTTTCTTT.

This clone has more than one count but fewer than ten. The CDR3 DNA reads TGTGCCATCAGTGGAAGACAGGGTATGGAGGCTTTCTTT. Translating it yields CAISGRQGMEAFF. The chain combines TRBV10-3 with TRBJ1-1; TRBD1 aligns across 7 bases. This CDR3 spans 13 amino acids. The trim removed 4 bases at V and 11 bases at J, leaving 10 bases unmatched. Germline V CDR1 and CDR2: ENHRY, SYGVKD.

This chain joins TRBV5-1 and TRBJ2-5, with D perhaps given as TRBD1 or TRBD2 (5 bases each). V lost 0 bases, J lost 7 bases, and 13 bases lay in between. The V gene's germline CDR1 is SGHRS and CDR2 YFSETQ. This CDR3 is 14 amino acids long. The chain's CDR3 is CASSLERGRPTQYF. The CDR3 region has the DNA TGCGCCAGCAGCTTGGAGAGGGGCCGACCGACCCAGTACTTC.

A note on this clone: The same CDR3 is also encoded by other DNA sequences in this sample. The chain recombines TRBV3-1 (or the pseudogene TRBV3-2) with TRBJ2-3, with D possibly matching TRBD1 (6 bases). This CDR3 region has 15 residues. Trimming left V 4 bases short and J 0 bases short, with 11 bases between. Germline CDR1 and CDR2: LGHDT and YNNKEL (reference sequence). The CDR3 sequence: CASSPTGTSTDTQYF. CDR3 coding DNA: TGTGCCAGCAGCCCGACCGGGACAAGCACAGATACGCAGTATTTT.

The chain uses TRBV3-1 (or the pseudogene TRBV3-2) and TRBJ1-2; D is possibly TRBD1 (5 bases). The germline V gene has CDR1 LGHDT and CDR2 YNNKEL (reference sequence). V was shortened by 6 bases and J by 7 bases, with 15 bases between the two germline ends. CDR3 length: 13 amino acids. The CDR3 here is CASRSNGGGGYTF. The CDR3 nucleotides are TGTGCCAGCAGATCCAATGGTGGGGGTGGCTACACCTTC.

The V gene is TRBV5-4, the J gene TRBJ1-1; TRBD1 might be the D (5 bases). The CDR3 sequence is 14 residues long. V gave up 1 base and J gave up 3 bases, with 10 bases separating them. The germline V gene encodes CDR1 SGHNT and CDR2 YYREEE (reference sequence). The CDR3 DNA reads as TGTGCCAGCAGCTTGCTGACAGACTACACTGAAGCTTTCTTT. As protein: CASSLLTDYTEAFF.